These 26 T cell receptor beta chains share one sample of origin, sequenced in a study of shared clonotypes between healthy human individuals. Assay used: immunoSEQ multiplex PCR; TCRdb lists only in-frame clones, some missing. The profile shows hundreds of thousands of clones, around 96% of them singletons. Source material: naive CD4+ T cells sorted from blood. Subset in this sample: CD45RA+ positively selected. Receptors originate from a woman aged 25 to 39 in good health.

The chain recombines TRBV28 with TRBJ1-1; no definite D call. The V end lost 6 bases, the J end lost 0 bases, and 11 bases lay between the germline ends. CDR1 is MDHEN and CDR2 is SYDVKM in the germline V gene. This CDR3 is built from 14 residues. This CDR3 is CASSPLSLNTEAFF. For the CDR3, the DNA is TGTGCCAGCAGCCCTTTATCTCTGAACACTGAAGCTTTCTTT.

The count of this clone is one. This sample includes further DNA sequences coding for the same CDR3. V usage is TRBV11-2 and J usage is TRBJ2-1; TRBD2 agrees at 10 bases. The CDR3 sequence is 15 residues long. The V and J ends lost 5 bases and 4 bases, in that order; junction bases with no gene match: 5. From germline, CDR1 is SGHAT and CDR2 FQNNGV. This CDR3 is CASSLRLAGYNEQFF. CDR3 nucleotides: TGTGCCAGCAGCCTGAGACTAGCGGGTTACAATGAGCAGTTCTTC.

This chain connects TRBV29-1 to TRBJ2-2, with D possibly matching TRBD1 (6 bases). The CDR3 runs 15 residues. Germline V lookup: CDR1 SQVTM, CDR2 ANQGSEA. Trimming removed 5 bases from V and 1 base from J, with 14 bases in between. The CDR3 region is CSVTKQGRNTGELFF. DNA for the CDR3: TGCAGCGTTACAAAACAGGGTCGGAACACCGGGGAGCTGTTTTTT.

The rearrangement links TRBV18 to TRBJ1-5, with D possibly TRBD1 on 5 matching bases. CDR3 length: 18 amino acids. The germline gives CDR1 KGHSH, CDR2 LQKENI. Trimming cost V 5 bases and J 0 bases, with 20 bases left between them. CDR3 sequence (DNA): TGTGCCAGCTCAACGGGACGGCTAGGGGTCAATAGCAATCAGCCCCAGCATTTT. This sequence encodes CASSTGRLGVNSNQPQHF.

A remark on this clone: Other DNA sequences from this sample encode an identical CDR3 as well. The chain joins TRBV6-6 to TRBJ1-5; D uncertain. Deletions cut 6 bases from V and 7 bases from J, with 10 bases between. The length of the CDR3 is 12 residues. CDR1 and CDR2 (germline): MNHNY, SVGAGI (reference sequence). The CDR3 reads CASSPPGQPQHF. DNA of the CDR3: TGTGCCAGCAGCCCCCCCGGGCAGCCCCAGCATTTT.

The rearrangement uses TRBV5-1 and TRBJ1-2; TRBD1 agrees at 7 bases. The germline CDR1 and CDR2 sequences are SGHRS and YFSETQ. V trimming: 4 bases; J trimming: 8 bases; junction bases outside the gene matches: 14. The CDR3 extends over 15 amino acids. As DNA, the CDR3 is TGCGCCAGCAGCCCGGCAGGGGGATGGGCGTGGGGCTACACCTTC. Translating it yields CASSPAGGWAWGYTF.

This chain joins TRBV5-5 and TRBJ1-1, with unresolved D. V was clipped by 7 bases and J by 2 bases, with 15 bases between them. The germline gives CDR1 SGHKS, CDR2 YYEKEE (reference sequence). The CDR3 is 14 residues long. The CDR3 DNA follows: TGTGCCAGCTCACTTGAACGTGTAAACACTGAAGCTTTCTTT. Its protein is CASSLERVNTEAFF.

The V call is TRBV29-1, the J call TRBJ2-1; tentative D call: TRBD2 (6 bases). Germline V lookup: CDR1 SQVTM, CDR2 ANQGSEA. The germline V and J ends were trimmed by 6 bases and 0 bases, with 24 bases remaining between them. This CDR3 is built from 18 residues. The CDR3 loop is CSVTPTEGRDDSYNEQFF. DNA for the CDR3: TGCAGCGTGACACCCACCGAAGGGCGGGACGACTCCTACAATGAGCAGTTCTTC.

The V and J genes are TRBV29-1 and TRBJ1-2; unclear D gene. There are 14 residues in the CDR3. Germline CDR1 reads SQVTM; CDR2 reads ANQGSEA. V was trimmed by 4 bases and J by 5 bases, leaving 17 bases between them. The CDR3 region has the DNA TGCAGCGTTGTTTCTGGCGGTGGAAAATATGGCTACACCTTC. The encoded protein is CSVVSGGGKYGYTF.

The chain links TRBV14 to TRBJ2-7; D call uncertain. This CDR3 region has 14 residues. CDR1 and CDR2 from the germline V gene are SGHDN and FVKESK. V was pared by 6 bases and J by 2 bases, with 14 bases between. The CDR3 region has the DNA TGTGCCAGCAGACGGGCAGGATCCACCTACGAGCAGTACTTC. Protein: CASRRAGSTYEQYF.

This clone was seen more than once but under ten times. The chain recombines TRBV10-3 with TRBJ2-3, with D maybe TRBD1 (6 bases). The CDR3 runs 12 residues. CDR1 and CDR2 from the germline V gene are ENHRY and SYGVKD. V gave up 8 bases and J gave up 4 bases, with 10 bases separating them. The DNA of the CDR3 is TGTGCCATCGCAGGGGCGGCAGATACGCAGTATTTT. Its translation is CAIAGAADTQYF.

The chain links TRBV19 to TRBJ2-5; D is unresolved. Between the trimmed V and J ends, which lost 6 bases and 2 bases, there was a span of 10 bases. The CDR3 is 13 residues long. Germline V gene data show CDR1 as LNHDA and CDR2 as SQIVND (reference sequence). The CDR3 DNA sequence: TGTGCCAGTAGGAGGCAGACTCAAGAGACCCAGTACTTC. Translated: CASRRQTQETQYF.

The CDR3 region has the DNA TGTGCCAGCTCACCAGCTCTAGCGGGAGGGACGGAGACCCAGTACTTC. As protein: CASSPALAGGTETQYF. This chain joins TRBV18 and TRBJ2-5; TRBD2 aligns across 12 bases. Germline CDR1 KGHSH, CDR2 LQKENI. After removal of 2 bases from V and 5 bases from J, the junction contained 6 bases not matched to a gene. The CDR3 has 16 amino acids.

The V call is TRBV28, the J call TRBJ2-5, with D perhaps matching TRBD2 (5 bases). The CDR3 loop spans 11 amino acids. V lost 8 bases and J 5 bases, leaving 9 bases between the germline ends. The germline V gene has CDR1 MDHEN and CDR2 SYDVKM. The CDR3 protein is CASLEEETQYF. CDR3 nucleotide sequence: TGTGCCAGCTTGGAGGAGGAGACCCAGTACTTC.

V usage is TRBV5-1 and J usage is TRBJ2-5, with D unclear. The CDR3 contains 16 residues. V shed 0 bases and J shed 0 bases, with 12 bases lying between them. Germline CDR1 is SGHRS and CDR2 is YFSETQ. The CDR3 spells CASSLVVTTYQETQYF. DNA of the CDR3: TGCGCCAGCAGCTTGGTAGTGACGACGTACCAAGAGACCCAGTACTTC.

The chain couples TRBV19 to TRBJ2-2; TRBD1 matches 7 bases. Trimming cost V 6 bases and J 2 bases; bases outside gene matches: 6. CDR1 and CDR2 from the germline V gene are LNHDA and SQIVND (reference sequence). The length of the CDR3 is 15 residues. The CDR3 bases are TGTGCCAGTAGCAAGGGACAGCTAAACACCGGGGAGCTGTTTTTT. Amino acid sequence: CASSKGQLNTGELFF.

The chain carries TRBV28 and TRBJ2-3; 11 positions agree with TRBD2. The CDR3 consists of 18 residues. The V gene's germline CDR1 is MDHEN and CDR2 SYDVKM. Unmatched junction bases numbered 13, after V lost 4 bases and J lost 4 bases. The CDR3 loop is CASSSTSGSSYIADTQYF. In nucleotides, the CDR3 is TGTGCCAGCAGTTCAACTAGCGGGAGTTCTTATATAGCAGATACGCAGTATTTT.

The chain has TRBV6-1 and TRBJ2-6; 8 nucleotides match TRBD2. V dropped 6 bases and J dropped 3; count of bases not matched to a gene: 4. This CDR3 has 15 residues. Germline V lookup: CDR1 MNHNS, CDR2 SASEGT. The DNA of the CDR3 is TGTGCCAGCAGCGCGAGCGGGAGTGGGGCCAACGTCCTGACTTTC. Translation: CASSASGSGANVLTF.

The chain uses TRBV28 and TRBJ2-7; no definite D call. V gave up 1 base and J gave up 5 bases, with 21 bases separating them. CDR3 length equals 17 residues. From germline, CDR1 is MDHEN and CDR2 SYDVKM. This chain's CDR3 is CASSLYPSDRNSNEQYF. In nucleotides, the CDR3 is TGTGCCAGCAGTTTATACCCTTCCGACCGTAACAGCAACGAGCAGTACTTC. Full variable domain (missing parts from reference TRBV28 and TRBJ2-7): DVKVTQSSRYLVKRTGEKVFLECVQDMDHENMFWYRQDPGLGLRLIYFSYDVKMKEKGDIPEGYSVSREKKERFSLILESASTNQTSMYLCASSLYPSDRNSNEQYFGPGTRLTVT.

V is TRBV28 and J is TRBJ2-5; 7 bases agree with TRBD2. Trimming at V came to 5 bases and at J to 2 bases, leaving 2 bases not matched to a gene. Germline lookup yields CDR1 MDHEN and CDR2 SYDVKM. This CDR3 is 13 amino acids long. This CDR3 reads CASSGSGQETQYF. The CDR3 nucleotides read TGTGCCAGCAGTGGTAGCGGGCAAGAGACCCAGTACTTC.

This clone occurred once. This chain uses TRBV7-9 with TRBJ2-7; maybe TRBD2 (6 bases). This CDR3 is 15 amino acids long. With 1 base removed from V and 6 bases from J, the gap between germline ends came to 16 bases. Germline CDR1 is SEHNR and CDR2 is FQNEAQ (reference sequence). The CDR3 bases are TGTGCCAGCAGCTTAGGGGACCGCATGGGACTCGAGCAGTACTTC. Amino acids: CASSLGDRMGLEQYF.

This clone occurred a few times. This sequence joins TRBV5-1 and TRBJ2-7; D tentatively reads TRBD1 or TRBD2 (5 bases each). Germline assignment: CDR1 SGHRS and CDR2 YFSETQ. This CDR3 comprises 14 residues. Trimming removed 2 bases at V and 2 bases at J, with 11 bases between. CDR3 coding DNA: TGCGCCAGCAGCTTCCGGGACGGACCCTACGAGCAGTACTTC. Translated, it gives CASSFRDGPYEQYF.

The chain recombines TRBV18 with TRBJ2-6; 7 positions agree with TRBD1. The length of the CDR3 is 16 residues. Germline-derived CDR1 and CDR2 are KGHSH and LQKENI. V trimming: 3 bases; J trimming: 2 bases; junction bases outside the gene matches: 4. DNA for the CDR3: TGTGCCAGCTCACCGTTGCAGGGGGCTGGGGCCAACGTCCTGACTTTC. It specifies CASSPLQGAGANVLTF.

This chain joins TRBV28 and TRBJ2-5; weak D call: TRBD2 (5 bases). The CDR3 is made up of 12 amino acids. CDR1 and CDR2 from the germline V gene are MDHEN and SYDVKM. V lost 8 bases and J 4 bases, leaving 11 bases between the germline ends. The CDR3 protein is CASRSGIETQYF. In DNA form, the CDR3 reads TGTGCCAGCCGCAGCGGAATAGAGACCCAGTACTTC.

V is TRBV13 and J is TRBJ1-4; 10 nucleotides line up with TRBD1. Germline trimming cut 2 bases from V and 7 bases from J; bases unmatched to any gene: 7. This CDR3 has 16 residues. Per germline, CDR1 PRHDT and CDR2 FYEKMQ (reference sequence). As DNA, the CDR3 is TGTGCCAGCAGCTTATCCGGGACAGGGGTTAGTGAAAAACTGTTTTTT. Protein product: CASSLSGTGVSEKLFF.

This clone was picked up one time. The chain's CDR3 is CASSPRTGSDSPLHF. The CDR3 nucleotides read TGTGCCAGCTCACCACGCACTGGGAGCGATTCACCCCTCCACTTT. The V call is TRBV18, the J call TRBJ1-6; no reliable D call. The ends were cut back, 1 base at V and 8 bases at J, with 12 bases in the middle. The CDR3 extends over 15 amino acids. Germline V CDR1 and CDR2: KGHSH, LQKENI.